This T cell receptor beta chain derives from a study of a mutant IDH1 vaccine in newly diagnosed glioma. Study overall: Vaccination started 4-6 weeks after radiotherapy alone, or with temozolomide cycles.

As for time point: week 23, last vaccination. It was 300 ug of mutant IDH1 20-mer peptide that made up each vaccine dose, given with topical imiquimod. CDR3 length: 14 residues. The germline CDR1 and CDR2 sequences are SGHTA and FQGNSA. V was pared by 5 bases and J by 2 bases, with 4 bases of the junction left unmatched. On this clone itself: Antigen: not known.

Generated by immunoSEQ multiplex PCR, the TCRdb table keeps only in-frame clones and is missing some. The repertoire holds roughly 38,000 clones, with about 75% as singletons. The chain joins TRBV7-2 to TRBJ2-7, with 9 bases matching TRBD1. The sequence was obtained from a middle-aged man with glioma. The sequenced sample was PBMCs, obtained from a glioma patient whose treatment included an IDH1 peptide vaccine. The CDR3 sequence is CASSGGQGPYEQYF. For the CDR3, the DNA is TGTGCCAGCAGCGGGGGACAGGGCCCCTACGAGCAGTACTTC.